This T cell receptor beta chain was retrieved from a study of blood T cell repertoires in COVID-19. Germline-derived CDR1 and CDR2 are MNHEY and SMNVEV (reference sequence). J gave up 4 bases and V 7 bases, and 13 bases lay outside the gene matches. The CDR3 is 16 amino acids. Some clones are missing from TCRdb's copy, which holds only in-frame ones; the method was immunoSEQ multiplex PCR. The table lists over 300,000 clones, over 75% of them singletons. Cohort assignment relied on participant-reported clinical history. The clonotype was recovered from a woman in her twenties or thirties with acute COVID-19. Sequencing input: PBMCs or T cells enriched from blood (not recorded which). V is TRBV27 and J is TRBJ1-5, with 7 bases aligning to TRBD1. This CDR3 reads CASKSLLPGGNQPQHF. CDR3 DNA sequence: TGTGCCAGCAAGTCTCTCCTACCAGGGGGAAATCAGCCCCAGCATTTT.